One and the same sample provided the 31 T cell receptor beta chains below, sequenced in a study of shared clonotypes between healthy human individuals. The table came from immunoSEQ multiplex PCR; TCRdb's copy has only in-frame clones and leaves some out. The top ten clones hold over 0.12% of a sample with a few million clones, more than 90% of them seen once. Sample: naive CD4+ T cells sorted from blood. Noted subset: CD45RA+ positively selected. The receptors derive from a young man in good health.

V gene TRBV6-1 combines with J gene TRBJ2-5; TRBD2 matches 7 bases. The CDR3 extends over 14 amino acids. The germline V gene has CDR1 MNHNS and CDR2 SASEGT. V trimming: 5 bases; J trimming: 9 bases; junction bases outside the gene matches: 12. In nucleotides, the CDR3 is TGTGCCAGCAGTTCCTTAGCGGGTGGTAGGGCCCAGTACTTC. Translated, it gives CASSSLAGGRAQYF.

The V gene is TRBV2, the J gene TRBJ2-7, with D unclear. The CDR3 has 14 amino acids. Trimming pared 5 bases from V and 1 base from J, leaving 12 bases between. Looked up from germline, CDR1 is SNHLY and CDR2 is FYNNEI. This chain's CDR3 is CASSPRTDSYEQYF. CDR3 in DNA: TGTGCCAGCAGTCCCCGGACGGATTCCTACGAGCAGTACTTC.

In DNA, the CDR3 is TGTGCCAGCAGCTTGGCCGGGAGCGCAGATACGCAGTATTTT. Translating it yields CASSLAGSADTQYF. The chain couples TRBV5-6 to TRBJ2-3; a possible D gene is TRBD2 (6 bases). Trimming stripped 0 bases from V and 4 bases from J, with 9 bases between. The CDR3 sequence is 14 residues long. Germline assignment: CDR1 SGHDT and CDR2 YYEEEE.

Concerning this clone itself: Being one base from a much bigger clone, this may be a read error. The chain combines TRBV11-2 with TRBJ1-6; unclear D gene. This CDR3 has 12 residues. Trimming took off 2 bases at V and 7 bases at J, with 3 bases between the two ends. Germline V lookup: CDR1 SGHAT, CDR2 FQNNGV. CDR3: CASSLRNSPLHF. CDR3 nucleotide sequence: TGTGCCAGCAGCTTACGGAATTCACCCCTCCACTTT.

The rearrangement links TRBV30 to TRBJ2-7; no firm D call. The CDR3 sequence is 13 residues long. Germline V gene sequence: CDR1 GTSNPN, CDR2 SVGIG (reference sequence). Trimming shortened V by 2 bases and J by 9 bases, and 17 bases separated the two germline ends. CDR3 sequence reads: CAWSRLGLLLQYF. DNA for the CDR3: TGTGCCTGGAGTCGTTTGGGCTTACTGTTGCAGTACTTC.

Regarding this clone: The same CDR3 can be traced to other DNA sequences in this sample. The CDR3 DNA follows: TGTGCCAGCAGATTACAGGGGTCCTCCTACGAGCAGTACTTC. Translation: CASRLQGSSYEQYF. V gene TRBV2 combines with J gene TRBJ2-7, with 7 bases matching TRBD1. The germline V gene encodes CDR1 SNHLY and CDR2 FYNNEI. J was trimmed by 0 bases and V by 6 bases; bases with no gene match: 5. This CDR3 is 14 amino acids long.

The CDR3 here is CASSRTGQSYEQYF. CDR3 DNA: TGTGCCAGCAGTCGGACAGGCCAATCCTACGAGCAGTACTTC. The genes are TRBV5-5 and TRBJ2-7; 7 nucleotides line up with TRBD1. CDR3 length equals 14 residues. J was trimmed by 1 base and V by 5 bases; bases with no gene match: 6. Germline CDR1 SGHKS, CDR2 YYEKEE (reference sequence).

The chain has TRBV2 and TRBJ2-3, with TRBD1 identical over 8 bases. With V trimmed by 7 bases and J by 9 bases, 9 bases remained unmatched. The CDR3 runs to 13 residues. Germline V gene data show CDR1 as SNHLY and CDR2 as FYNNEI. CDR3 amino acids: CASTLQTGETQYF. In DNA, the CDR3 is TGTGCCAGCACTCTTCAGACAGGGGAAACGCAGTATTTT.

The chain couples TRBV7-2 to TRBJ2-7; 7 bases agree with TRBD2. This CDR3 has 16 residues. After removal of 5 bases from V and 0 bases from J, the junction contained 10 bases not matched to a gene. The germline CDR1 and CDR2 sequences are SGHTA and FQGNSA. The CDR3 here is CASSRRTAGDSYEQYF. The CDR3, as DNA: TGTGCCAGCAGCCGCAGGACGGCGGGGGACTCCTACGAGCAGTACTTC.

The V and J genes are TRBV18 and TRBJ2-7, with D perhaps TRBD1 (6 bases). V gave up 3 bases and J gave up 3 bases, with 12 bases separating them. The CDR3 is 14 amino acids. Germline CDR1 KGHSH, CDR2 LQKENI. CDR3 nucleotide sequence: TGTGCCAGCTCACCCGGGGCAGGGGACTACGAGCAGTACTTC. Translated: CASSPGAGDYEQYF.

CDR3: CASSPRQRASGNTIYF. The CDR3 DNA reads as TGTGCCAGTAGTCCCAGGCAGCGGGCCTCTGGAAACACCATATATTTT. The chain combines TRBV19 with TRBJ1-3; no definite D call. V shed 5 bases and J shed 0 bases, with 14 bases lying between them. The CDR3 contains 16 residues. From germline, CDR1 is LNHDA and CDR2 SQIVND (reference sequence).

J is TRBJ2-7 and V is TRBV6-5, with 7 bases lining up with TRBD1. The germline V gene has CDR1 MNHEY and CDR2 SVGAGI. V was pared by 5 bases and J by 5 bases, with 9 bases of the junction left unmatched. The CDR3 is 14 residues long. The CDR3: CASSRGQPRDEQYF. The CDR3 coding sequence is TGTGCCAGCAGTAGGGGACAGCCTCGCGACGAGCAGTACTTC.

The V call is TRBV5-6, the J call TRBJ2-3; the match to TRBD1 covers 7 bases. The ends lost 7 bases at V and 2 bases at J; junction bases unmatched: 13. This CDR3 spans 16 amino acids. CDR1 is SGHDT, CDR2 YYEEEE, per germline. This chain's CDR3 is CASFLGGTGVTDTQYF. In DNA, the CDR3 is TGTGCCAGCTTTCTGGGCGGCACAGGGGTCACAGATACGCAGTATTTT.

Only one count was recorded for this clone. Other DNA sequences from this sample encode an identical CDR3 as well. V gene TRBV5-1 combines with J gene TRBJ2-1; the D is unclear. This CDR3 region has 12 residues. Germline V gene sequence: CDR1 SGHRS, CDR2 YFSETQ. V lost 0 bases, J lost 7 bases, and 5 bases lay in between. The CDR3 DNA is TGCGCCAGCAGCTTGGGCGTAAATGAGCAGTTCTTC. Protein: CASSLGVNEQFF.

V usage is TRBV15 and J usage is TRBJ2-7; TRBD1 matches at 9 bases. Looked up from germline, CDR1 is LNHNV and CDR2 is YYDKDF (reference sequence). Trimming removed 1 base from V and 4 bases from J; junction bases left unmatched: 5. CDR3 length equals 15 residues. The CDR3 coding sequence is TGTGCCACCAGCAGAGTAGACAGGGGGGGGTACGAGCAGTACTTC. It is translated as CATSRVDRGGYEQYF.

This clone has a handful of counts. In DNA form, the CDR3 reads TGTGCCAGCGGAGAGTGGGGCAAGGAAAAACTGTTTTTT. This gives the protein CASGEWGKEKLFF. The V and J genes are TRBV2 and TRBJ1-4, with D maybe TRBD1 (5 bases). The CDR3 is made up of 13 amino acids. Germline-derived CDR1 and CDR2 are SNHLY and FYNNEI. The V end lost 8 bases, the J end lost 8 bases, and 15 bases lay between the germline ends.

Concerning this clone itself: The same CDR3 also results from other DNA sequences found in this sample. J is TRBJ2-3 and V is TRBV19; no firm D call. Germline loops: CDR1 LNHDA, CDR2 SQIVND (reference sequence). Trimming stripped 1 base from V and 0 bases from J, with 8 bases between. The CDR3 contains 15 residues. The CDR3 is CASSIGGGSTDTQYF. The CDR3 nucleotides read TGTGCCAGTAGTATAGGCGGCGGTAGCACAGATACGCAGTATTTT.

V and J are TRBV7-9 and TRBJ2-6, with TRBD1 matching over 9 bases. This CDR3 region has 19 residues. The V segment lost 6 bases and the J segment 1 base; nucleotides outside the gene matches: 13. The germline CDR1 and CDR2 sequences are SEHNR and FQNEAQ (reference sequence). CDR3 amino acids: CASSPDGQGLWSGANVLTF. The CDR3 DNA sequence: TGTGCCAGCAGTCCAGATGGACAGGGGCTCTGGTCTGGGGCCAACGTCCTGACTTTC.

The chain joins TRBV28 to TRBJ2-7; the D call may be TRBD1 or TRBD2 (5 bases each). Germline CDR1 MDHEN, CDR2 SYDVKM. This CDR3 contains 14 residues. The V gene lost 6 bases and the J gene lost 7 bases, with 19 bases spanning the gap. CDR3 sequence reads: CASRGTGQFLEQYF. CDR3 in DNA: TGTGCCAGCAGGGGAACGGGGCAGTTTCTGGAGCAGTACTTC.

This clone appeared a single time. The chain uses TRBV5-1 and TRBJ2-7, with 8 bases that match TRBD1. The ends lost 0 bases at V and 6 bases at J; junction bases unmatched: 5. This CDR3 is 14 amino acids long. From germline, CDR1 is SGHRS and CDR2 YFSETQ. The CDR3 DNA reads as TGCGCCAGCAGCTTGGGGGGGACAGGACGCGAGCAGTACTTC. It translates to CASSLGGTGREQYF. Based on the CDR3 plus reference TRBV5-1 and TRBJ2-7, the full variable domain is KAGVTQTPRYLIKTRGQQVTLSCSPISGHRSVSWYQQTPGQGLQFLFEYFSETQRNKGNFPGRFSGRQFSNSRSEMNVSTLELGDSALYLCASSLGGTGREQYFGPGTRLTVT.

The CDR3 DNA is TGCGCCAGCAGCCAAGGTCCACAGGGGTACAATGAGCAGTTCTTC. It is translated as CASSQGPQGYNEQFF. This chain uses TRBV4-1 with TRBJ2-1; 7 bases fit TRBD1. Trimming at V came to 1 base and at J to 4 bases, leaving 4 bases not matched to a gene. The V gene's germline CDR1 is MGHRA and CDR2 YSYEKL. The CDR3 is 15 amino acids.

A note on this clone: This sample includes further DNA sequences coding for the same CDR3. The CDR3 DNA reads TGCAGTGCTAGAGGGGGAGGTGAGCAGTTCTTC. This gives the protein CSARGGGEQFF. The V call is TRBV20-1, the J call TRBJ2-1; maybe TRBD2 (6 bases). Per germline, CDR1 DFQATT and CDR2 SNEGSKA (reference sequence). There are 11 residues in the CDR3. With 1 base removed from V and 9 bases from J, the gap between germline ends came to 7 bases.

This clone was seen a handful of times. V usage is TRBV30 and J usage is TRBJ1-1, with D possibly being TRBD1 (5 bases). V was clipped by 2 bases and J by 3 bases, with 10 bases between them. The V gene's germline CDR1 is GTSNPN and CDR2 SVGIG (reference sequence). The CDR3 loop spans 13 amino acids. CDR3 sequence: CAWSLGVHTEAFF. The CDR3 DNA follows: TGTGCCTGGAGTTTGGGGGTCCACACTGAAGCTTTCTTT.

The chain joins TRBV4-3 to TRBJ1-5; D is undetermined. Per the germline V gene, CDR1 is LGHNA and CDR2 is YSLEER. Between the trimmed V and J ends, which lost 2 bases and 7 bases, there was a span of 12 bases. The CDR3 has 14 amino acids. The CDR3 here is CASSQRRGHQPQHF. The CDR3 bases are TGCGCCAGCAGCCAACGGCGAGGGCACCAGCCCCAGCATTTT.

The rearrangement links TRBV7-9 to TRBJ1-1; TRBD1 agrees at 7 bases. V trimming: 0 bases; J trimming: 1 base; junction bases outside the gene matches: 5. The V gene's germline CDR1 is SEHNR and CDR2 FQNEAQ (reference sequence). The CDR3 spans 16 residues. CDR3 bases: TGTGCCAGCAGCTTAGCAGGGGGCCGGGGGAACACTGAAGCTTTCTTT. This sequence encodes CASSLAGGRGNTEAFF.

The rearrangement joins TRBV6-1 to TRBJ2-6, with D hard to call. The CDR3 loop spans 13 amino acids. CDR1 and CDR2 from the germline V gene are MNHNS and SASEGT. Trimming left V 5 bases short and J 0 bases short, with 2 bases between. CDR3 DNA: TGTGCCAGCAGTCTCTCTGGGGCCAACGTCCTGACTTTC. Translation: CASSLSGANVLTF.

The chain has TRBV5-1 and TRBJ2-5; 11 bases fit TRBD2. The CDR3 has 15 residues. The V segment lost 4 bases and the J segment 4 bases; nucleotides outside the gene matches: 6. Germline V gene sequence: CDR1 SGHRS, CDR2 YFSETQ. CDR3 residues: CASSEGGTSGETQYF. The DNA for the CDR3 is TGCGCCAGCAGCGAGGGGGGGACTAGCGGAGAGACCCAGTACTTC.

The rearrangement uses TRBV6-1 and TRBJ2-7, with no clear D. V lost 1 base and J lost 7, with 14 bases in between. The CDR3 runs to 14 residues. Germline V gene lookup returns CDR1 MNHNS and CDR2 SASEGT. CDR3 residues: CASSEVGNRREQYF. Here the CDR3 DNA reads TGTGCCAGCAGTGAAGTTGGGAATCGTCGTGAGCAGTACTTC.

This sequence joins TRBV9 and TRBJ1-1, with a weak D call TRBD1 (5 bases). The ends were cut back, 0 bases at V and 2 bases at J, with 11 bases in the middle. Per germline, CDR1 SGDLS and CDR2 YYNGEE. The CDR3 is 15 amino acids. The CDR3 loop reads CASSVDGATNTEAFF. The CDR3 region has the DNA TGTGCCAGCAGCGTAGATGGGGCAACCAACACTGAAGCTTTCTTT.

The rearrangement links TRBV19 to TRBJ2-2; D is possibly TRBD2 (6 bases). In germline, CDR1 is LNHDA, CDR2 SQIVND (reference sequence). This CDR3 region has 17 residues. V gave up 1 base and J gave up 8 bases, with 20 bases separating them. CDR3 region: CASSIGWGEPSSGELFF. Written as DNA, the CDR3 is TGTGCCAGTAGTATAGGTTGGGGGGAACCCAGTTCTGGGGAGCTGTTTTTT.

The CDR3 is CASRKDRGSNQPQHF. DNA of the CDR3: TGTGCCAGCAGGAAGGACCGGGGTTCCAATCAGCCCCAGCATTTT. V usage is TRBV28 and J usage is TRBJ1-5; no reliable D call. Deletions cut 6 bases from V and 3 bases from J, with 15 bases between. CDR1 is MDHEN, CDR2 SYDVKM, per germline. The CDR3 runs to 15 residues.